A single sample gave rise to the 5 T cell receptor beta chains below, sequenced in a study of T cell responses to AZD1222 COVID-19 vaccine. Clones were read by immunoSEQ multiplex PCR, and TCRdb kept only the in-frame ones, dropping some. The sample lists fewer than 90,000 clones; approximately 91% were seen once. The sample consisted of peripheral blood, taken 28 days after the second AZD1222 dose. The receptors derive from an adult who received the AZD1222 COVID-19 vaccine.

The chain recombines TRBV9 with TRBJ1-2, with TRBD1 as a possible D gene (5 bases). Trimming left V 0 bases short and J 8 bases short, with 23 bases between. This CDR3 spans 17 amino acids. Germline CDR1 reads SGDLS; CDR2 reads YYNGEE. This chain's CDR3 is CASSVGLTVRGGGGYTF. The CDR3 bases are TGTGCCAGCAGCGTAGGATTGACGGTTAGGGGAGGAGGCGGCTACACCTTC.

The chain recombines TRBV29-1 with TRBJ1-2; D is possibly TRBD1 (6 bases). CDR1 is SQVTM and CDR2 is ANQGSEA in the germline V gene. The CDR3 sequence is 14 residues long. V lost 0 bases and J 8 bases, leaving 16 bases between the germline ends. CDR3 DNA: TGCAGCGTTGAAGACGTAAACAGGGCTAGGGGCTACACCTTC. This gives the protein CSVEDVNRARGYTF.

The J gene is TRBJ2-5, the V gene TRBV6-2 or TRBV6-3, with TRBD2 matching over 9 bases. This CDR3 has 17 amino acids. Unmatched junction bases numbered 12, after V lost 2 bases and J lost 5 bases. The germline gives CDR1 MNHEY, CDR2 SVGEGT. The DNA of the CDR3 is TGTGCCAGCAGTTACCCCCGGGGTAGCGGGAGTAGGGAGACCCAGTACTTC. The encoded protein is CASSYPRGSGSRETQYF.

This chain links TRBV7-9 with TRBJ1-3, with D hard to call. V lost 4 bases and J 0 bases, leaving 16 bases between the germline ends. The V gene's germline CDR1 is SEHNR and CDR2 FQNEAQ (reference sequence). CDR3 length: 17 residues. CDR3 sequence: CASSSSRTDSSGNTIYF. The CDR3 nucleotides read TGTGCCAGCAGCTCCTCAAGGACCGACTCCTCTGGAAACACCATATATTTT.

V and J are TRBV11-2 and TRBJ1-2, with D hard to call. The V end was cut by 5 bases, the J end by 8 bases, with 15 bases between. This CDR3 is 13 amino acids long. Per germline, CDR1 SGHAT and CDR2 FQNNGV. The CDR3 reads CASSRAGREGYTF. The CDR3 coding sequence is TGTGCCAGCAGCCGCGCGGGTCGGGAGGGCTACACCTTC.